This record covers a single T cell receptor beta chain. What it binds is unknown. Data came from immunoSEQ multiplex PCR; TCRdb stores just in-frame clones and leaves some out. This table holds around 150,000 clones, roughly nine tenths found once. This record belongs to a study of T cell responses to AZD1222 COVID-19 vaccine. Germline loops: CDR1 MNHNY, CDR2 SVGAGI (reference sequence). Trimming removed 7 bases at V and 1 base at J, with 13 bases between. The CDR3 spans 14 residues. Broader study findings: Epitopes outside B.1.351 and B.1.1.7 mutated regions reportedly drew nearly half of spike TCRs.

The clonotype originates from an adult who received the AZD1222 COVID-19 vaccine. V and J are TRBV6-6 and TRBJ1-1; no clear D gene. The sequences come from peripheral blood, collected 28 days after the second AZD1222 dose. In DNA, the CDR3 is TGTGCCAGCAACCTGGGCGGGTCGAACACTGAAGCTTTCTTT. It translates to CASNLGGSNTEAFF.